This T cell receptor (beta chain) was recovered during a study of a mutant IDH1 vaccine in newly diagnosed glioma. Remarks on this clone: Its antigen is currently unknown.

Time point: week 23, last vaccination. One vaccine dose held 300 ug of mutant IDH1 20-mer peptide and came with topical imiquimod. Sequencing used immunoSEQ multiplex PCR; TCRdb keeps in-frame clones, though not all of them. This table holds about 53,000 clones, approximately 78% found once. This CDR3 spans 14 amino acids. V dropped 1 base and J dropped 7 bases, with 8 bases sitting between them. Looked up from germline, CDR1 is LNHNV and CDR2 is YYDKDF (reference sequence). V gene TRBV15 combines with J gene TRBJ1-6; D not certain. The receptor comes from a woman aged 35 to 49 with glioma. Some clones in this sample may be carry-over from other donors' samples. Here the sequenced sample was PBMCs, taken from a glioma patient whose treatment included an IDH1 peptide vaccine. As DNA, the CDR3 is TGTGCCACCAGCAGAGTGGGCAGAAATTCACCCCTCCACTTT. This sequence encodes CATSRVGRNSPLHF.